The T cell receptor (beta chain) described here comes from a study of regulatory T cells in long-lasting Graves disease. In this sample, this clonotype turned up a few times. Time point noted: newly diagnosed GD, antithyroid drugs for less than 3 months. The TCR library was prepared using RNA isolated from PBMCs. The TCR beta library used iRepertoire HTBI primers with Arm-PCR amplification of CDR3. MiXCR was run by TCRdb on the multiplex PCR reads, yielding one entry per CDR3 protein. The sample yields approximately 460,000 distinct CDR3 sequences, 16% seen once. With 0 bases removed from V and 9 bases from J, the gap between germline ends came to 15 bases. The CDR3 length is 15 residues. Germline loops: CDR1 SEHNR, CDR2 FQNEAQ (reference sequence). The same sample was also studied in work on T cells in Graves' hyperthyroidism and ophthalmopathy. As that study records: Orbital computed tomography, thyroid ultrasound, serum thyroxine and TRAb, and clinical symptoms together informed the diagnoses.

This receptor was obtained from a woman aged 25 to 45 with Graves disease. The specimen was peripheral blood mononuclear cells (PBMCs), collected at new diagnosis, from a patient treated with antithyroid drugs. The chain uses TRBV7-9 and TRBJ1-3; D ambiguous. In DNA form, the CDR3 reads TGTGCCAGCAGCTTAGCGAGGCACGGCTCGGCCACCATATATTTT. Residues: CASSLARHGSATIYF.